This is a list of T cell receptor beta chains from one sample in a study of response to subunit inactivated influenza vaccine. TCRdb re-analysed the RT-PCR reads in MiXCR, keeping a single row per CDR3 protein. The table has approximately 700,000 distinct CDR3 sequences, 15% to 17% seen once; the top ten hold roughly 12%. Sequences were derived from PBMCs from blood, sampled about 13 days after vaccination. The receptor set was obtained from a man aged 45 to 65 who received an inactivated influenza vaccine. CDR3s include the opening cysteine and the closing phenylalanine or tryptophan. The D gene is left open where the match is weak. For some rows the clone size is stated as once, few or many, or as a class when expanded; others skip it.

D	size	V	J	CDR3	DNA
.	few	TRBV6-1	TRBJ2-3	CASTKAGAADTQYF	TGTGCCAGCACCAAGGCAGGGGCGGCAGATACGCAGTATTTT
.	.	TRBV6-2/TRBV6-3	TRBJ2-6	CASSYSTVAHSGANVLTF	TGTGCCAGCAGTTACTCGACAGTTGCCCACTCTGGGGCCAACGTCCTGACTTTC
.	.	TRBV7-9	TRBJ1-1	CASSLMGRFGTEAFF	TGTGCCAGCAGCTTGATGGGGCGGTTTGGCACTGAAGCTTTCTTT
.	many	TRBV12-3/TRBV12-4	TRBJ2-3	CASSFGVVTDTQYF	TGTGCCAGCAGTTTTGGGGTCGTAACAGATACGCAGTATTTT
TRBD1	few	TRBV6-2/TRBV6-3	TRBJ1-1	CASTRRQGGGTEAFF	TGTGCCAGCACCCGACGACAGGGGGGAGGGACTGAAGCTTTCTTT
TRBD1	many	TRBV4-1	TRBJ1-1	CASSPDRGQNTEAFF	TGCGCCAGCAGCCCGGACAGGGGGCAGAACACTGAAGCTTTCTTT
TRBD1	few	TRBV18	TRBJ2-1	CASSSQTGLNEQFF	TGTGCCAGCTCATCCCAGACAGGGTTGAATGAGCAGTTCTTC
.	few	TRBV25-1	TRBJ1-1	CASSEYFPGGEAFF	TGTGCCAGCAGTGAATATTTCCCGGGGGGTGAAGCTTTCTTT
.	many	TRBV29-1	TRBJ2-1	CSVAGDYNEQFF	TGCAGCGTTGCGGGGGACTACAATGAGCAGTTCTTC
.	.	TRBV7-2	TRBJ2-1	CASSSPHGPSTYNEQFF	TGTGCCAGCAGCTCCCCGCACGGGCCGAGTACCTACAATGAGCAGTTCTTC
.	.	TRBV4-2	TRBJ2-5	CASSQDLVGKTQYF	TGTGCCAGCAGCCAAGATCTAGTGGGGAAGACCCAGTACTTC
TRBD2	.	TRBV29-1	TRBJ2-7	CSVRLAGAREQYF	TGCAGCGTCCGACTAGCGGGGGCTAGGGAGCAGTACTTC
.	few	TRBV19	TRBJ2-6	CASMKMTASGKGANVLTF	TGTGCCAGTATGAAGATGACAGCCTCAGGAAAGGGGGCCAACGTCCTGACTTTC
.	.	TRBV15	TRBJ2-5	CATSRDRGPKAGETQYF	TGTGCCACCAGCAGAGACCGGGGCCCAAAAGCAGGAGAGACCCAGTACTTC
TRBD2	.	TRBV30	TRBJ2-5	CAWSRGGSQETQYF	TGTGCCTGGAGTCGCGGGGGGAGCCAAGAGACCCAGTACTTC
TRBD1	.	TRBV20-1	TRBJ2-3	CSAFPQTGGLTDTQYF	TGCAGTGCCTTCCCTCAAACAGGGGGCCTCACAGATACGCAGTATTTT
.	.	TRBV4-2	TRBJ2-5	CASSQDLARETQYF	TGTGCCAGCAGCCAAGATTTAGCTCGGGAGACCCAGTACTTC
.	.	TRBV7-9	TRBJ2-4	CASSDRQNLAKNIQYF	TGTGCCAGCAGCGATCGACAGAACCTAGCCAAAAACATTCAGTACTTC
TRBD2	.	TRBV20-1	TRBJ2-7	CSARISGRYEQYF	TGCAGTGCTAGGATTAGCGGGAGGTACGAGCAGTACTTC
.	many	TRBV20-1	TRBJ2-5	CSARDSQGRETQYF	TGCAGTGCTAGAGATAGTCAGGGAAGAGAGACCCAGTACTTC
.	.	TRBV24-1	TRBJ2-1	CATSDSQSLSYNEQFF	TGTGCCACCAGTGATTCCCAGAGTCTCTCCTACAATGAGCAGTTCTTC
.	many	TRBV7-2	TRBJ2-3	CASSLKQSTDTQYF	TGTGCCAGCAGCTTAAAACAGAGCACAGATACGCAGTATTTT
.	.	TRBV2	TRBJ2-7	CASGRGRGYEQYF	TGTGCCTCGGGTCGGGGGAGAGGCTACGAGCAGTACTTC
TRBD2	few	TRBV12-3/TRBV12-4	TRBJ2-1	CASSPQREAYNEQFF	TGTGCCAGCAGTCCACAGCGGGAGGCTTACAATGAGCAGTTCTTC
TRBD1	.	TRBV29-1	TRBJ1-2	CSVEQGARGYTF	TGCAGCGTTGAACAGGGGGCGCGGGGCTACACCTTC
.	.	TRBV7-6	TRBJ2-7	CASSLEQASYEQYF	TGTGCCAGCAGCTTAGAACAGGCCTCCTACGAGCAGTACTTC
TRBD2	.	TRBV3-1	TRBJ2-7	CASSPNSGGAGEQYF	TGTGCCAGCAGCCCTAATAGCGGGGGGGCCGGCGAGCAGTACTTC
.	.	TRBV28	TRBJ2-3	CASSRLLGDTQYF	TGTGCCAGCAGTCGACTCTTGGGGGATACGCAGTATTTT
TRBD1	.	TRBV27	TRBJ1-1	CASSPFRGLLPENTEAFF	TGTGCCAGCAGTCCGTTCAGGGGGCTCCTCCCTGAGAACACTGAAGCTTTCTTT
TRBD1	.	TRBV11-2	TRBJ2-3	CASSPQGARFTDTQYF	TGTGCCAGCAGCCCCCAGGGGGCTAGATTCACAGATACGCAGTATTTT
.	.	TRBV14	TRBJ2-7	CASTPGNFHLGEQYF	TGTGCCAGCACCCCAGGGAACTTCCATTTGGGCGAGCAGTACTTC
.	few	TRBV4-1	TRBJ2-7	CASSLTAGAFIGSYEQYF	TGCGCCAGCAGCCTGACGGCCGGAGCCTTCATCGGCAGCTACGAGCAGTACTTC
TRBD1	.	TRBV7-9	TRBJ2-7	CASSNRDRGPYEQYF	TGTGCCAGCAGTAACCGGGACAGGGGACCCTACGAGCAGTACTTC
TRBD1	few	TRBV12-3/TRBV12-4	TRBJ1-1	CASSLGTGATEAFF	TGTGCCAGCAGTTTAGGGACAGGGGCCACTGAAGCTTTCTTT
.	.	TRBV20-1	TRBJ2-7	CSARDATKGNEQYF	TGCAGTGCTAGAGACGCTACGAAAGGCAACGAGCAGTACTTC
.	.	TRBV5-5	TRBJ1-3	CASSLGLSGNTIYF	TGTGCCAGCAGCTTAGGACTGTCGGGAAACACCATATATTTT
.	once	TRBV23-1	TRBJ1-4	CASSQSWGPANEKLFF	TGCGCCAGCAGTCAATCTTGGGGGCCCGCTAATGAAAAACTGTTTTTT
TRBD1	.	TRBV20-1	TRBJ2-2	CSANDGTGVTGELFF	TGCAGTGCTAATGACGGGACAGGGGTTACCGGGGAGCTGTTTTTT
.	.	TRBV6-2/TRBV6-3	TRBJ1-1	CASRPQGLGAAFF	TGTGCCAGCAGGCCCCAGGGATTAGGGGCAGCTTTCTTT
TRBD2	.	TRBV11-3	TRBJ2-1	CASSLTFAGGGYNEQFF	TGTGCCAGCAGCTTAACCTTCGCTGGGGGGGGCTACAATGAGCAGTTCTTC
.	few	TRBV5-1	TRBJ2-5	CASSSGTQKGILQF	TGCGCCAGCAGCTCCGGGACACAAAAAGGTATCCTCCAGTTC
.	few	TRBV11-2	TRBJ1-3	CASSFRREHRYRDWGNTIYF	TGTGCCAGCAGCTTTCGCCGTGAACACCGGTACAGGGATTGGGGAAACACCATATATTTT
TRBD1	.	TRBV7-2	TRBJ1-5	CASSPRQGANQPQHF	TGTGCCAGCAGCCCCCGTCAGGGGGCGAATCAGCCCCAGCATTTT
.	.	TRBV20-1	TRBJ1-2	CSERGIAGYTF	TGCAGTGAAAGGGGAATCGCTGGCTACACCTTC
TRBD2	few	TRBV3-1	TRBJ2-1	CASSQAGLAGGYEQFF	TGTGCCAGCAGCCAAGCGGGACTAGCGGGGGGGTATGAGCAGTTCTTC